The sequence of this T cell receptor (beta chain) was determined in a study of Graves' ophthalmopathy and Graves' hyperthyroidism. Amplification from RNA transcripts yielded the TCR beta CDR3 regions. Following a first-round RT-PCR that used HTBI primers, a second-round multiplex PCR was carried out. MiXCR, run by TCRdb on the multiplex PCR reads, gives a single entry per CDR3 protein. This table holds hundreds of thousands of distinct CDR3 sequences, roughly 41% found once. This clonotype occurred many times. The germline gives CDR1 MGHDK, CDR2 SYGVNS. Trimming stripped 4 bases from V and 0 bases from J, with 4 bases between. CDR3 length: 13 amino acids.

Input material: peripheral blood. The sequence was obtained from an adult man with Graves' ophthalmopathy. The rearrangement uses TRBV25-1 and TRBJ1-3; no clear D gene. The CDR3 bases are TGTGCCAGCAGTGGGAGCTCTGGAAACACCATATATTTT. Amino acids: CASSGSSGNTIYF.